The entry that follows covers one T cell receptor (beta chain) sequence. Antigen: not known. The source of the sample is a study of shared clonotypes between healthy human individuals. Overall study findings and caveats: Limited genetic and exposure-history diversity came from having few donors.

Germline V CDR1 and CDR2: SGHTA, FQGNSA. CDR3 length equals 16 residues. V lost 3 bases to trimming and J lost 3 bases; unmatched junction nucleotides: 6. This table comes from immunoSEQ multiplex PCR, and its TCRdb copy is limited to in-frame clones, with some not included. The sample holds about 2.5 million clones; under 95% are singletons and the top ten take 0.37%. Sequencing input: naive CD4+ T cells from PBMCs. Subset reported: CD45RA+ positively selected. The genes are TRBV7-2 and TRBJ2-3; 10 bases agree with TRBD2. The clonotype originates from a man younger than 35 in good health. Some clones in this sample may be carry-over from other donors' samples. The DNA for the CDR3 is TGTGCCAGCAGCTTCGGGCGAGCGGGAGGGACAGATACGCAGTATTTT. This encodes CASSFGRAGGTDTQYF.